Below are 30 T cell receptor beta chains sequenced from a single sample in a study of T cells in Graves' hyperthyroidism and ophthalmopathy. Using RNA transcripts as the source, TCR beta CDR3 regions were amplified. The TCR CDR3 was amplified in a first-round RT-PCR using the HTBI primer set. TCRdb passed the multiplex PCR reads through MiXCR, listing each CDR3 protein once. This table holds more than 500,000 distinct CDR3 sequences, about half found once. Sequenced: peripheral blood or thyroid tissue (not recorded which). Source of these receptors: an adult woman with Graves' disease, either hyperthyroidism or ophthalmopathy (not recorded which).

This clonotype was picked up many times. This chain uses TRBV5-1 with TRBJ1-5; D is undetermined. V was clipped by 0 bases and J by 2 bases, with 6 bases between them. CDR1 is SGHRS and CDR2 is YFSETQ in the germline V gene. This CDR3 is 14 amino acids long. Here the CDR3 DNA reads TGCGCCAGCAGCTTGGACTGGCGCAATCAGCCCCAGCATTTT. This codes for CASSLDWRNQPQHF.

V and J are TRBV10-3 and TRBJ1-2; no clear D gene. V was pared by 4 bases and J by 2 bases, with 8 bases between. The CDR3 extends over 13 amino acids. CDR1 and CDR2 (germline): ENHRY, SYGVKD. CDR3 in amino acids: CAISGSGNYGYTF. The CDR3 bases are TGTGCCATCAGTGGCTCCGGGAACTATGGCTACACCTTC.

Points on this clonotype: A much bigger clone sits one base away, suggesting this may be a read error. This chain links TRBV4-1 with TRBJ1-2; 9 bases line up with TRBD1. CDR3 length equals 15 residues. Per the germline V gene, CDR1 is MGHRA and CDR2 is YSYEKL. The CDR3 protein is CASSRRDRDLDGFTF. The CDR3 DNA is TGTGCCAGCAGCCGAAGGGACAGGGATTTAGATGGCTTCACCTTC.

This clonotype occurred many times. The rearrangement links TRBV28 to TRBJ2-7; TRBD2 agrees at 7 bases. The CDR3 totals 16 residues. Germline V gene sequence: CDR1 MDHEN, CDR2 SYDVKM. V lost 2 bases, J lost 6 bases, and 13 bases stayed unmatched. The CDR3 nucleotides read TGTGCCAGCAGTTTACCATCCGGGACTACGCCCACCGAGCAGTACTTC. The encoded protein is CASSLPSGTTPTEQYF.

V gene TRBV27 combines with J gene TRBJ1-5, with D perhaps matching TRBD1 (6 bases). Trimming stripped 5 bases from V and 3 bases from J, with 14 bases between. Germline V gives CDR1 MNHEY, CDR2 SMNVEV (reference sequence). CDR3 length equals 15 residues. The CDR3 spells CASSVRTGYNQPQHF. The CDR3, as DNA: TGTGCCAGCAGTGTCAGAACAGGGTACAATCAGCCCCAGCATTTT.

About this clonotype: A read error may explain this, as a much larger clone is one base away. The CDR3 here is CSVLKETRYF. The CDR3 bases are TGCAGCGTCCTAAAAGAGACCCGGTACTTC. V gene TRBV29-1 combines with J gene TRBJ2-5; the D is unclear. This CDR3 is 10 amino acids long. The V gene's germline CDR1 is SQVTM and CDR2 ANQGSEA.

In its sample, this clonotype was seen many times. The rearrangement links TRBV19 to TRBJ1-1; unclear D gene. From germline, CDR1 is LNHDA and CDR2 SQIVND (reference sequence). This CDR3 spans 18 amino acids. V lost 3 bases and J 1 base, leaving 21 bases between the germline ends. CDR3 amino acids: CASSIAWARLVENTEAFF. The DNA for the CDR3 is TGTGCCAGTAGTATTGCGTGGGCCAGGCTGGTTGAGAACACTGAAGCTTTCTTT. Drawing the rest from reference TRBV19 and TRBJ1-1, the complete variable domain is DGGITQSPKYLFRKEGQNVTLSCEQNLNHDAMYWYRQDPGQGLRLIYYSQIVNDFQKGDIAEGYSVSREKKESFPLTVTSAQKNPTAFYLCASSIAWARLVENTEAFFGQGTRLTVV.

This clonotype has a handful of counts. The CDR3 DNA reads TGTGCCAGCAGTTTCGGGACAGGGGGCCGAGAGACCCAGTACTTC. Protein: CASSFGTGGRETQYF. The V and J genes are TRBV27 and TRBJ2-5; the match to TRBD1 covers 12 bases. The ends lost 3 bases at V and 4 bases at J; junction bases unmatched: 3. The V gene's germline CDR1 is MNHEY and CDR2 SMNVEV (reference sequence). The CDR3 runs to 15 residues.

This clonotype was counted many times. CDR3 coding DNA: TGTGCCAGCAGCTATTACAGGCGTTCCACGAACACCGGGGAGCTGTTTTTT. Translating gives CASSYYRRSTNTGELFF. The rearrangement joins TRBV5-6 to TRBJ2-2, with D perhaps TRBD1 (5 bases). Trimming took 3 bases from V and 0 from J, leaving 15 bases between them. The CDR3 is 17 amino acids. Germline V gene data show CDR1 as SGHDT and CDR2 as YYEEEE.

Ten or more counts support this clonotype. The chain joins TRBV2 to TRBJ1-3; no definite D call. Germline lookup yields CDR1 SNHLY and CDR2 FYNNEI. The CDR3 length is 13 residues. V lost 4 bases, J lost 3 bases, and 7 bases lay in between. The CDR3, as DNA: TGTGCCAGCAGTGTTAGGCGTGGAAACACCATATATTTT. It translates to CASSVRRGNTIYF.

This clonotype came up many times. The chain links TRBV7-8 to TRBJ2-7; the D gene is possibly TRBD2 (6 bases). The CDR3 length is 14 residues. The germline V gene has CDR1 SGHVS and CDR2 FQNEAQ. The germline V and J ends were trimmed by 2 bases and 4 bases, with 12 bases remaining between them. CDR3 protein: CASSLRGRFYEQYF. The CDR3 nucleotides read TGTGCCAGCAGCTTAAGAGGGAGGTTTTACGAGCAGTACTTC.

The chain recombines TRBV7-9 with TRBJ2-7; a weak D match, TRBD2 (6 bases). The CDR3 length is 12 residues. CDR1 is SEHNR and CDR2 is FQNEAQ in the germline V gene (reference sequence). The V gene lost 5 bases and the J gene lost 4 bases, with 9 bases spanning the gap. The CDR3 sequence: CASSGREYEQYF. Written as DNA, the CDR3 is TGTGCCAGCAGCGGACGGGAGTACGAGCAGTACTTC.

V gene TRBV29-1 combines with J gene TRBJ1-2, with D unclear. Germline lookup yields CDR1 SQVTM and CDR2 ANQGSEA. V shed 1 base and J shed 4 bases, with 13 bases lying between them. This CDR3 has 14 amino acids. This chain's CDR3 is CSVEGSENRYGYTF. The CDR3, as DNA: TGCAGCGTTGAAGGTTCAGAGAATCGCTATGGCTACACCTTC.

V and J are TRBV29-1 and TRBJ1-2; TRBD1 matches at 8 bases. Germline V CDR1 and CDR2: SQVTM, ANQGSEA. The CDR3 totals 17 residues. Unmatched junction bases numbered 14, after V lost 5 bases and J lost 0 bases. CDR3: CSVFSWDRRSSNYGYTF. CDR3 in DNA: TGCAGCGTTTTCTCTTGGGACAGGCGCTCCTCTAACTATGGCTACACCTTC.

V is TRBV7-2 and J is TRBJ2-7; D remains ambiguous. CDR1 is SGHTA and CDR2 is FQGNSA in the germline V gene. V lost 6 bases and J 1 base, leaving 10 bases between the germline ends. This CDR3 comprises 13 residues. The CDR3 is CASRGGRSYEQYF. Here the CDR3 DNA reads TGTGCCAGCAGGGGCGGTCGATCCTACGAGCAGTACTTC.

The chain recombines TRBV29-1 with TRBJ2-7; TRBD2 matches 9 bases. The trim removed 6 bases at V and 0 bases at J, leaving 3 bases unmatched. CDR3 length: 13 residues. CDR1 is SQVTM and CDR2 is ANQGSEA in the germline V gene. The CDR3 coding sequence is TGCAGCGTCTCTAGCGGGAACTCCTACGAGCAGTACTTC. It specifies CSVSSGNSYEQYF.

This clonotype was counted many times. This chain uses TRBV7-2 with TRBJ1-6; D call uncertain. The CDR3 is 13 amino acids. CDR1 SGHTA and CDR2 FQGNSA come from the germline V gene. V lost 4 bases and J lost 10, with 11 bases in between. DNA of the CDR3: TGTGCCAGCAGCTCCCGCGGGATCTCACCCCTCCACTTT. It translates to CASSSRGISPLHF.

The genes are TRBV5-1 and TRBJ1-1; maybe TRBD1 (5 bases). V lost 4 bases to trimming and J lost 1 base, with 11 bases between them. Germline CDR1 reads SGHRS; CDR2 reads YFSETQ. The CDR3 runs 14 residues. The CDR3 protein is CASSPKGQNTEAFF. CDR3 bases: TGCGCCAGCAGCCCGAAGGGGCAGAACACTGAAGCTTTCTTT.

At least ten counts were recorded for this clonotype. The chain uses TRBV10-2 and TRBJ2-3, with D tentatively TRBD2 (6 bases). The length of the CDR3 is 14 residues. V lost 10 bases and J lost 2, with 16 bases in between. Germline V gene lookup returns CDR1 WSHSY and CDR2 SAAADI. CDR3 sequence reads: CATRPGAHTDTQYF. The DNA of the CDR3 is TGCGCCACCCGACCGGGAGCCCACACAGATACGCAGTATTTT.

The V and J genes are TRBV5-1 and TRBJ1-1; D gene ambiguous. Germline V lookup: CDR1 SGHRS, CDR2 YFSETQ. This CDR3 spans 14 amino acids. V shed 0 bases and J shed 2 bases, with 8 bases lying between them. CDR3 in amino acids: CASSLEALNTEAFF. The DNA for the CDR3 is TGCGCCAGCAGCTTGGAGGCACTTAACACTGAAGCTTTCTTT.

This chain connects TRBV2 to TRBJ1-5; D gene uncertain. Trimming shortened V by 6 bases and J by 2 bases, and 14 bases separated the two germline ends. The CDR3 is 15 residues long. Germline loops: CDR1 SNHLY, CDR2 FYNNEI. The CDR3 nucleotides are TGTGCCAGCAGGGCCCCGGGATCTGGCAATCAGCCCCAGCATTTT. Its translation is CASRAPGSGNQPQHF.

This clonotype was seen repeatedly, ten times or more. The chain links TRBV28 to TRBJ2-7; D is unclear. V lost 5 bases and J lost 0, with 8 bases in between. The germline CDR1 and CDR2 sequences are MDHEN and SYDVKM. The CDR3 has 13 residues. The chain's CDR3 is CASSETLSYEQYF. The CDR3 region has the DNA TGTGCCAGCAGTGAGACACTCTCCTACGAGCAGTACTTC.

This clonotype was seen at least ten times. J is TRBJ1-3 and V is TRBV10-3; 11 bases line up with TRBD1. The CDR3 runs to 15 residues. The ends lost 6 bases at V and 2 bases at J; junction bases unmatched: 3. The germline V gene has CDR1 ENHRY and CDR2 SYGVKD. The CDR3 loop is CAIRPGQGAGNTIYF. The CDR3 DNA reads as TGTGCCATCAGGCCGGGACAGGGGGCTGGAAACACCATATATTTT.

In this sample, this clonotype turned up many times. This chain joins TRBV5-1 and TRBJ2-5; 8 bases are a match to TRBD1. The germline V gene has CDR1 SGHRS and CDR2 YFSETQ. This CDR3 contains 14 residues. V lost 2 bases, J lost 5 bases, and 5 bases stayed unmatched. As DNA, the CDR3 is TGCGCCAGCAGCTTCCGCAGGGGGCGTGAGACCCAGTACTTC. Translating it yields CASSFRRGRETQYF.

The rearrangement links TRBV7-2 to TRBJ1-4; possible D gene TRBD1, 5 bases. CDR3 length: 11 amino acids. Germline V gene data show CDR1 as SGHTA and CDR2 as FQGNSA. The V and J ends lost 3 bases and 12 bases respectively, with 8 bases between them. The CDR3 loop is CASSFLGELFF. As DNA, the CDR3 is TGTGCCAGCAGCTTTTTGGGGGAACTGTTTTTT. The full variable domain, with the rest looked up from reference TRBV7-2 and TRBJ1-4, is GAGVSQSPSNKVTEKGKDVELRCDPISGHTALYWYRQSLGQGLEFLIYFQGNSAPDKSGLPSDRFSAERTGGSVSTLTIQRTQQEDSAVYLCASSFLGELFFGSGTQLSVL.

The rearrangement uses TRBV10-3 and TRBJ1-1, with TRBD1 matching over 8 bases. The V gene's germline CDR1 is ENHRY and CDR2 SYGVKD. This CDR3 has 15 residues. Germline trimming cut 3 bases from V and 7 bases from J; bases unmatched to any gene: 10. The CDR3 DNA reads as TGTGCCATCAGTGACCCAGACGGACAGGGTGATGAAGCTTTCTTT. This encodes CAISDPDGQGDEAFF.

This clonotype was observed a few times. The chain combines TRBV27 with TRBJ2-7, with D possibly TRBD2 on 6 matching bases. Germline-derived CDR1 and CDR2 are MNHEY and SMNVEV (reference sequence). V lost 8 bases and J lost 2, with 19 bases in between. The CDR3 spans 15 residues. CDR3 sequence (DNA): TGTGCCAGCGAAGACAAGAGTAGCGGAACCTACGAGCAGTACTTC. Its translation: CASEDKSSGTYEQYF.

This clonotype was seen repeatedly, ten times or more. V usage is TRBV2 and J usage is TRBJ2-7, with 9 bases matching TRBD1. The CDR3 covers 13 residues. Germline V gives CDR1 SNHLY, CDR2 FYNNEI. The V gene end was trimmed by 7 bases and the J gene end by 5 bases; junction bases not matched to a gene: 6. The DNA of the CDR3 is TGTGCCAGCATTAGGACAGGGGCTAACGAGCAGTACTTC. Its protein product is CASIRTGANEQYF.

The chain links TRBV2 to TRBJ1-1, with 8 nucleotides matching TRBD1. Per the germline V gene, CDR1 is SNHLY and CDR2 is FYNNEI. This CDR3 is built from 14 residues. V shed 6 bases, J shed 4 bases, and the junction held 7 bases outside the gene matches. CDR3 DNA: TGTGCCAGCAGGTTACAGGGGGAGAGCACTGAAGCTTTCTTT. Translated, it gives CASRLQGESTEAFF.

The chain employs TRBV29-1 and TRBJ2-5; possible D gene TRBD1, 5 bases. V dropped 6 bases and J dropped 2 bases, with 10 bases sitting between them. CDR1 is SQVTM, CDR2 ANQGSEA, per germline. This CDR3 is built from 12 residues. Here the CDR3 DNA reads TGCAGCGTGACGGACATACAAGAGACCCAGTACTTC. This sequence encodes CSVTDIQETQYF.